A selection of T cell receptor beta chains follows, all from one sample in a study of blood T cells in healthy people across ages. TCRdb passed the 5' RACE reads through MiXCR, listing each CDR3 protein once. Of 780,000 or so distinct CDR3 sequences in the sample, approximately 25% were seen once. The same specimen was also included in a second study, on T cells of mothers and their children.

Sequenced: blood. These receptors originate from a boy aged 10-17 years in good health. Both conserved end residues are part of each CDR3. The D gene is left open where the match is weak. Only some rows state a clone size, as once, few, many or a class for expanded clones.

d_gene	abundance	v_gene	j_gene	CDR3nt	CDR3aa
TRBD1	many	TRBV7-2	TRBJ2-4	TGTGCCAGCAGCTCCCACAGGGGTACCAAAAACATTCAGTACTTC	CASSSHRGTKNIQYF
.	few	TRBV28	TRBJ1-1	TGTGCCAGCAGTCCCCTTCCAGGGTTTAGTAAAGCTTTCTTT	CASSPLPGFSKAFF
.	.	TRBV12-3/TRBV12-4	TRBJ1-1	TGTGCCAGCGAAAGTGTCGAGAACACTGAAGCTTTCTTT	CASESVENTEAFF
.	few	TRBV29-1	TRBJ2-5	TGCAGCGCTGCGGGCTTCCTCTCGCTTGAGCAGTACTTC	CSAAGFLSLEQYF
.	few	TRBV12-3/TRBV12-4	TRBJ2-7	TGTGCCAGCAGTTTAGTTAGTGCTCGGGAGCAGTACTTC	CASSLVSAREQYF
.	.	TRBV3-1	TRBJ1-1	TGTGCCAGCAGCATCCCCCGGAGTGGGAACACTGAAGCTTTCTTT	CASSIPRSGNTEAFF
.	.	TRBV5-1	TRBJ2-5	TGCGCCAGCAGCTTGGCCCTAGAATTCCAAGAGACCCAGTACTTC	CASSLALEFQETQYF
.	few	TRBV6-2/TRBV6-3	TRBJ1-1	TGTGCCAGCAGTTACCCCATGACAGATATGAACACTGAAGCTTTCTTT	CASSYPMTDMNTEAFF
TRBD2	few	TRBV27	TRBJ2-5	TGTGCCAGCAGTTTATCGGTACTAGCGGGAGCGAACCAAGAGACCCAGTACTTC	CASSLSVLAGANQETQYF
.	.	TRBV4-1	TRBJ2-7	TGCGCCAGCAGCCTAGATAAACAGGGACTCGAGCAGTACTTC	CASSLDKQGLEQYF
.	once	TRBV7-9	TRBJ1-2	TGTGCCAGCAGCTTAGCTCCAGGGAGCTATGGCTACACCTTC	CASSLAPGSYGYTF
.	once	TRBV20-1	TRBJ2-5	TGCAGTGCTAGAGACGGGGACATTCAAGAGACCCAGTACTTC	CSARDGDIQETQYF
.	.	TRBV2	TRBJ2-2	TGTGCCAGCAGCGGGAAAACGAGAAACACCGGGGAGCTGTTTTTT	CASSGKTRNTGELFF
TRBD1	few	TRBV7-2	TRBJ2-1	TGTGCCAGCAGAGAACCGGGACAGCAATCGTTGAGGCAGTTCTTC	CASREPGQQSLRQFF
.	few	TRBV6-6	TRBJ1-4	TGTGCCAACAGTAGAGGAAATGAAAAACTGTTTTTT	CANSRGNEKLFF
.	few	TRBV5-5	TRBJ2-7	TGTGCCAGCAGCTTGGGCGGTTACACCTACGAGCAGTACTTC	CASSLGGYTYEQYF
TRBD2	many	TRBV27	TRBJ2-3	TGTGCCAGCAGTTTCGAGCGGGGGCAACACACAGATACGCAGTATTTT	CASSFERGQHTDTQYF
TRBD1	.	TRBV20-1	TRBJ2-6	TGCAGTGCTGGACAGGCACTCTCTGGGGCCAACGTCCTGACTTTC	CSAGQALSGANVLTF
.	.	TRBV28	TRBJ2-7	TGTGCCAGCAGAGACCTTTTAACCTACGAGCAGTACTTC	CASRDLLTYEQYF
TRBD2	.	TRBV25-1	TRBJ2-1	TGTGCCGGCAGTGAGACTAGCGAGAATGAGCAGTTCTTC	CAGSETSENEQFF
.	many	TRBV7-9	TRBJ2-7	TGTGCCAGCAGCTCCGACCACTACGAGCAGTACTTC	CASSSDHYEQYF
TRBD1	many	TRBV29-1	TRBJ2-7	TGCAGCGCCGGACAGGGTCGCTACGAGCAGTACTTC	CSAGQGRYEQYF
.	.	TRBV20-1	TRBJ2-7	TGCAGTGCTAGAGAGTACTACGAGCAGTACTTC	CSAREYYEQYF
TRBD2	.	TRBV28	TRBJ2-5	TGTGCCAGCAGTTTATTTCGGGGGGAGGAGGAGACCCAGTACTTC	CASSLFRGEEETQYF
TRBD2	few	TRBV4-1	TRBJ2-7	TGCGCCAGCAGCCAAGATGTCTCTAGCGGCTCCTACGAGCAGTACTTC	CASSQDVSSGSYEQYF
.	few	TRBV6-5	TRBJ1-2	TGTGCCAGCAGTTACTCCCCCCTGTCAACCCGGACCTATGGCTACACCTTC	CASSYSPLSTRTYGYTF
.	.	TRBV7-9	TRBJ2-1	TGTGCCAGCAGCTCCCAACTCGGGCAGGCATCCTACAATGAGCAGTTCTTC	CASSSQLGQASYNEQFF
TRBD1	.	TRBV6-2/TRBV6-3	TRBJ1-2	TGTGCCAGCAGGGGAGGACAGGGGACCGGGCTTGGCTACACCTTC	CASRGGQGTGLGYTF
TRBD2	.	TRBV7-2	TRBJ2-5	TGTACCAGCAGCTTAGTCGGGACTAGCGTAAGACAAGAGGCCCAGTACTTC	CTSSLVGTSVRQEAQYF
.	.	TRBV5-1	TRBJ2-7	TGCGCCAGCAGCCGGGCTGCGGACGAGCAGTACTTC	CASSRAADEQYF
TRBD2	.	TRBV3-1	TRBJ2-1	TGTGCCAGCACCACGGGACTAGCGGGAGACAATGAGCAGTTCTTC	CASTTGLAGDNEQFF
.	.	TRBV6-6	TRBJ1-5	TGTGCCAGCAGTTACGAGGGGAGCCTGACTCAGCCCCAGCATTTT	CASSYEGSLTQPQHF
TRBD2	.	TRBV5-6	TRBJ2-1	TGTGCCAGCAGCTTGGAGGGACTAGCGGTTCCGCAGTTCTTC	CASSLEGLAVPQFF
.	.	TRBV2	TRBJ2-5	TGTGCCAGCAGGGGGACTTCCATCTCCTTAATCCAAGAGACCCAGTACTTC	CASRGTSISLIQETQYF
TRBD2	few	TRBV3-1	TRBJ2-1	TGTGCCAGCAGCCCGGTAGCGGGGAGCCCCAATGAGCAGTTCTTC	CASSPVAGSPNEQFF
.	few	TRBV20-1	TRBJ2-5	TGCAGTGCTCGGACAGTTTGGCAAGAGACCCAGTACTTC	CSARTVWQETQYF
TRBD1	.	TRBV3-1	TRBJ2-5	TGTGCCAGCAGCCAAGAAGACGAACAGGGGTTTAACCAAGAGACCCAGTACTTC	CASSQEDEQGFNQETQYF
.	.	TRBV7-2	TRBJ2-3	TGTGCCAGCAGCTGGGACGACACTAGCACAGATACGCAGTATTTT	CASSWDDTSTDTQYF
TRBD2	.	TRBV10-3	TRBJ2-1	TGTGCCATCAGTGCTAGCGGGAGCAATGAGCAGTTCTTC	CAISASGSNEQFF
.	.	TRBV12-3/TRBV12-4	TRBJ2-5	TGTGCCAGCAGTTTGTATGGGGATTACCAAGAGACCCAGTACTTC	CASSLYGDYQETQYF
.	.	TRBV3-1	TRBJ1-5	TGTGCCAGCAGCCGACGGGGGCTTCAGCCCCAGCATTTT	CASSRRGLQPQHF
.	.	TRBV5-5	TRBJ2-2	TGTGCCAGCAGCTCACGGACGGATTTTCCCGGGGAGCTGTTTTTT	CASSSRTDFPGELFF
TRBD1	.	TRBV20-1	TRBJ1-1	TGCAGTGCTAGTGAACCGGGACAGGGAAGGAACACTGAAGCTTTCTTT	CSASEPGQGRNTEAFF
TRBD1	.	TRBV15	TRBJ2-5	TGTGCCTCAGCGAAGGACAGGGTGACAGAGACCCAGTACTTC	CASAKDRVTETQYF
TRBD2	few	TRBV4-2	TRBJ2-1	TGTGCCAGCAGGCAGACAGCGGGAGTATCGAATGAGCAGTTCTTC	CASRQTAGVSNEQFF
TRBD2	many	TRBV12-3/TRBV12-4	TRBJ2-1	TGTGCCAGCCGTGGTCTAGCGGTTTACAATGAGCAGTTCTTC	CASRGLAVYNEQFF
TRBD2	few	TRBV20-1	TRBJ2-7	TGCAGTGCTAGAGTTGTGGTAGCGGGGCGTTACGAGCAGTACTTC	CSARVVVAGRYEQYF
TRBD2	few	TRBV20-1	TRBJ2-4	TGCAGTGCTAGCACTAGCGGGAGAGTGGGCATTCAGTACTTC	CSASTSGRVGIQYF
TRBD1	few	TRBV7-2	TRBJ1-1	TGTGCCAGCAGCCCCCGACAGGGAAGGACTGAAGCTTTCTTT	CASSPRQGRTEAFF
.	once	TRBV20-1	TRBJ1-4	TGCAGTGCTACGCGGGGGGGGACAAAGATTAATGAAAAACTGTTTTTT	CSATRGGTKINEKLFF